This TCR beta chain stems from a study of vaccination effects on CD4 cells after COVID-19. Study-wide results and limits: Clones arising from infection and from vaccination showed marked clonal contraction late after vaccination.

Sequencing was preceded by expansion of antigen-specific CD4+ T cells with viral peptide pools in the ViraFEST assay. Culturing for more than 9 days preceded CD4+ T cell isolation. Vaccine recipients had no previous SARS-CoV-2 infection; their nucleocapsid antibodies were negative. Wells containing over 1.5 million PBMC each were cultured with approximately 9.2 IU/ml IL-2 and about 9.6 ug/ml peptides. Both day 3 and day 7 saw half the medium replaced with IL-2 medium. On this clone itself: Its target is not known.

The method was immunoSEQ multiplex PCR; TCRdb's version includes in-frame clones alone and lacks a portion of them. Of tens of thousands of clones in the sample, around 78% were seen once. Per germline, CDR1 ENHRY and CDR2 SYGVKD. The CDR3 is 15 residues long. V lost 3 bases and J lost 0, with 11 bases in between. Sequenced material: CD4+ T cells from PBMCs cultured with SARS-CoV-2 spike peptides, taken before COVID-19 vaccination. The TCR was taken from a human donor who received a COVID-19 vaccine. The J gene is TRBJ1-1, the V gene TRBV10-3; perhaps TRBD1 as D (6 bases). The chain's CDR3 is CAISDRTDMNTEAFF. For the CDR3, the DNA is TGTGCCATCAGTGACCGGACAGATATGAACACTGAAGCTTTCTTT.